These T cell receptor beta chains were read from a single sample in a study of T-cell memory formation after mild COVID-19. Each CDR3 protein is one row after TCRdb ran MiXCR on the 5' RACE reads. The sample records under 250,000 distinct CDR3 sequences, more than 8% being singletons. Input material: PBMCs or a T cell subset sorted from them (not recorded which). These receptors came from a man between 18 and 35 years old who had mild COVID-19 (a few samples of this study predate the infection). Cell type and time point are not known. Both conserved end residues are part of each CDR3. Fields, in order: D gene, V gene, CDR3 protein. D genes are given only for firm matches.

d_call: TRBD1
v_call: TRBV9
cdr3_aa: CASSAQGQGYADTQYF

d_call: TRBD1
v_call: TRBV6-5
cdr3_aa: CASSHGQPRGLYGYTF

d_call: NA
v_call: TRBV5-1
cdr3_aa: CASRPDGFLEQYF

d_call: NA
v_call: TRBV27
cdr3_aa: CASSLWGRVGYTF

d_call: NA
v_call: TRBV6-1
cdr3_aa: CASIQDRDQPQHF

d_call: TRBD1
v_call: TRBV29-1
cdr3_aa: CSVADRVGNTEAFF

d_call: NA
v_call: TRBV11-2
cdr3_aa: CASSLNGVGQPQHF

d_call: NA
v_call: TRBV24-1
cdr3_aa: CATSPGSSVYGYTF

d_call: TRBD1
v_call: TRBV19
cdr3_aa: CASRTQGQTTNEKLFF

d_call: NA
v_call: TRBV11-2
cdr3_aa: CASRSARNYGYTF

d_call: TRBD1
v_call: TRBV4-3
cdr3_aa: CASSQDTEGAGAFF

d_call: NA
v_call: TRBV4-2
cdr3_aa: CASSQDSVQPQHF

d_call: NA
v_call: TRBV12-3/TRBV12-4
cdr3_aa: CASRWTDRKAQYF

d_call: NA
v_call: TRBV5-1
cdr3_aa: CASSLKGKDTQYF

d_call: NA
v_call: TRBV7-7
cdr3_aa: CASSSGYNEQFF

d_call: NA
v_call: TRBV12-3/TRBV12-4
cdr3_aa: CASSLFPGNYGYTF

d_call: TRBD2
v_call: TRBV11-1
cdr3_aa: CASSPYAGREEQYF

d_call: TRBD1
v_call: TRBV20-1
cdr3_aa: CSAKDRAQPQHF

d_call: NA
v_call: TRBV20-1
cdr3_aa: CSARVGVLSYNEQFF

d_call: TRBD1
v_call: TRBV7-2
cdr3_aa: CASSPGTASYGYTF

d_call: NA
v_call: TRBV18
cdr3_aa: CASSPLSIRETQYF

d_call: NA
v_call: TRBV18
cdr3_aa: CASSAAGAGYTF

d_call: NA
v_call: TRBV10-3
cdr3_aa: CAIQNRTFNYGYTF

d_call: NA
v_call: TRBV11-2
cdr3_aa: CASSPYISGANVLTF

d_call: TRBD2
v_call: TRBV12-3/TRBV12-4
cdr3_aa: CASSPEGTSQETQYF

d_call: NA
v_call: TRBV18
cdr3_aa: CASSFFRPNTGELFF